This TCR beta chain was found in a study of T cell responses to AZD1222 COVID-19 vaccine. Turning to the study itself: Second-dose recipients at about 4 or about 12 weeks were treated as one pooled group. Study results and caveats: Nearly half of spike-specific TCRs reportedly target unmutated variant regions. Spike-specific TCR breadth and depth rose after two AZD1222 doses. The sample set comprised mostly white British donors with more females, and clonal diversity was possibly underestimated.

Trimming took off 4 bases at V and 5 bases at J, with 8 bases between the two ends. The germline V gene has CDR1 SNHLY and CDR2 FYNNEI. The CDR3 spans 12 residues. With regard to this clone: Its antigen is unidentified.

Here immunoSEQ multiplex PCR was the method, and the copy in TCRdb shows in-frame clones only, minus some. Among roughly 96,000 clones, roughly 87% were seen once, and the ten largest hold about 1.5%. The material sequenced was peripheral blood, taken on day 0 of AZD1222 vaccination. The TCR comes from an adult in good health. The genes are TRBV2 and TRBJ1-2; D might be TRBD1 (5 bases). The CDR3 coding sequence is TGTGCCAGCAGTGGCGGGGGATATGGCTACACCTTC. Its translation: CASSGGGYGYTF. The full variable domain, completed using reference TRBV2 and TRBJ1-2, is EPEVTQTPSHQVTQMGQEVILRCVPISNHLYFYWYRQILGQKVEFLVSFYNNEISEKSEIFDDQFSVERPDGSNFTLKIRSTKLEDSAMYFCASSGGGYGYTFGSGTRLTVV.